This T cell receptor (beta chain) derives from a study of shared clonotypes between healthy human individuals. Regarding this clone: What it binds is unknown.

This table comes from immunoSEQ multiplex PCR, and its TCRdb copy is limited to in-frame clones, with some not included. The table records 2 million to 2.5 million clones, more than 80% of them present only once. The donors were all Caucasian adults (living in Nashville, Tennessee). Germline V gene sequence: CDR1 MNHNS, CDR2 SASEGT. The CDR3 loop spans 13 amino acids. Trimming cost V 8 bases and J 3 bases, with 11 bases left between them. Broader study findings: In contrast to clonotypes shared by all four donors, non-shared clonotypes had lower generation probabilities.

The specimen sequenced was naive CD4+ T cells from PBMCs. This sample's subset: CD45RA+ positively selected. The sequence was collected from a young man in good health. Some clones in this sample may be carry-over from other donors' samples. The chain couples TRBV6-1 to TRBJ1-3; D might be TRBD1 (5 bases). DNA for the CDR3: TGTGCCAGCTATAGACAGAATGGAAACACCATATATTTT. This encodes CASYRQNGNTIYF.